Included here is one TCR beta chain sequence, with context. This CDR3 has 14 amino acids. Looked up from germline, CDR1 is SGHRS and CDR2 is YFSETQ. Trimming cost V 6 bases and J 0 bases; bases outside gene matches: 4. This entry comes from a study of blood T cell repertoires in COVID-19. As for the study in general: There were acute and convalescent COVID-19 samples, and they came from the United States, Italy and Spain. PBMCs, B-cell-depleted T cells, or T cells were the source of the cDNA or gDNA that made up the material.

Original methodology: The assay estimated nucleated cells by amplifying reference gene primers. Profiled with immunoSEQ multiplex PCR; TCRdb holds only in-frame clones, not every one. That table furnishes V, J and clone size, whereas the DNA furnished D and trimming. This sample carries about 46,000 clones, 80% to 90% of them seen once, and the ten largest clones take roughly 14%. Sequencing input: peripheral blood. The sequence was obtained from a human donor in a cohort sampled during active COVID-19. The donor label of this sample is uncertain. The rearrangement joins TRBV5-1 to TRBJ2-3, with 7 nucleotides matching TRBD1. CDR3 loop: CASTPGQSTDTQYF. Here the CDR3 DNA reads TGCGCCAGCACCCCGGGACAGAGCACAGATACGCAGTATTTT. The whole variable domain, filled in from reference TRBV5-1 and TRBJ2-3, reads KAGVTQTPRYLIKTRGQQVTLSCSPISGHRSVSWYQQTPGQGLQFLFEYFSETQRNKGNFPGRFSGRQFSNSRSEMNVSTLELGDSALYLCASTPGQSTDTQYFGPGTRLTVL.